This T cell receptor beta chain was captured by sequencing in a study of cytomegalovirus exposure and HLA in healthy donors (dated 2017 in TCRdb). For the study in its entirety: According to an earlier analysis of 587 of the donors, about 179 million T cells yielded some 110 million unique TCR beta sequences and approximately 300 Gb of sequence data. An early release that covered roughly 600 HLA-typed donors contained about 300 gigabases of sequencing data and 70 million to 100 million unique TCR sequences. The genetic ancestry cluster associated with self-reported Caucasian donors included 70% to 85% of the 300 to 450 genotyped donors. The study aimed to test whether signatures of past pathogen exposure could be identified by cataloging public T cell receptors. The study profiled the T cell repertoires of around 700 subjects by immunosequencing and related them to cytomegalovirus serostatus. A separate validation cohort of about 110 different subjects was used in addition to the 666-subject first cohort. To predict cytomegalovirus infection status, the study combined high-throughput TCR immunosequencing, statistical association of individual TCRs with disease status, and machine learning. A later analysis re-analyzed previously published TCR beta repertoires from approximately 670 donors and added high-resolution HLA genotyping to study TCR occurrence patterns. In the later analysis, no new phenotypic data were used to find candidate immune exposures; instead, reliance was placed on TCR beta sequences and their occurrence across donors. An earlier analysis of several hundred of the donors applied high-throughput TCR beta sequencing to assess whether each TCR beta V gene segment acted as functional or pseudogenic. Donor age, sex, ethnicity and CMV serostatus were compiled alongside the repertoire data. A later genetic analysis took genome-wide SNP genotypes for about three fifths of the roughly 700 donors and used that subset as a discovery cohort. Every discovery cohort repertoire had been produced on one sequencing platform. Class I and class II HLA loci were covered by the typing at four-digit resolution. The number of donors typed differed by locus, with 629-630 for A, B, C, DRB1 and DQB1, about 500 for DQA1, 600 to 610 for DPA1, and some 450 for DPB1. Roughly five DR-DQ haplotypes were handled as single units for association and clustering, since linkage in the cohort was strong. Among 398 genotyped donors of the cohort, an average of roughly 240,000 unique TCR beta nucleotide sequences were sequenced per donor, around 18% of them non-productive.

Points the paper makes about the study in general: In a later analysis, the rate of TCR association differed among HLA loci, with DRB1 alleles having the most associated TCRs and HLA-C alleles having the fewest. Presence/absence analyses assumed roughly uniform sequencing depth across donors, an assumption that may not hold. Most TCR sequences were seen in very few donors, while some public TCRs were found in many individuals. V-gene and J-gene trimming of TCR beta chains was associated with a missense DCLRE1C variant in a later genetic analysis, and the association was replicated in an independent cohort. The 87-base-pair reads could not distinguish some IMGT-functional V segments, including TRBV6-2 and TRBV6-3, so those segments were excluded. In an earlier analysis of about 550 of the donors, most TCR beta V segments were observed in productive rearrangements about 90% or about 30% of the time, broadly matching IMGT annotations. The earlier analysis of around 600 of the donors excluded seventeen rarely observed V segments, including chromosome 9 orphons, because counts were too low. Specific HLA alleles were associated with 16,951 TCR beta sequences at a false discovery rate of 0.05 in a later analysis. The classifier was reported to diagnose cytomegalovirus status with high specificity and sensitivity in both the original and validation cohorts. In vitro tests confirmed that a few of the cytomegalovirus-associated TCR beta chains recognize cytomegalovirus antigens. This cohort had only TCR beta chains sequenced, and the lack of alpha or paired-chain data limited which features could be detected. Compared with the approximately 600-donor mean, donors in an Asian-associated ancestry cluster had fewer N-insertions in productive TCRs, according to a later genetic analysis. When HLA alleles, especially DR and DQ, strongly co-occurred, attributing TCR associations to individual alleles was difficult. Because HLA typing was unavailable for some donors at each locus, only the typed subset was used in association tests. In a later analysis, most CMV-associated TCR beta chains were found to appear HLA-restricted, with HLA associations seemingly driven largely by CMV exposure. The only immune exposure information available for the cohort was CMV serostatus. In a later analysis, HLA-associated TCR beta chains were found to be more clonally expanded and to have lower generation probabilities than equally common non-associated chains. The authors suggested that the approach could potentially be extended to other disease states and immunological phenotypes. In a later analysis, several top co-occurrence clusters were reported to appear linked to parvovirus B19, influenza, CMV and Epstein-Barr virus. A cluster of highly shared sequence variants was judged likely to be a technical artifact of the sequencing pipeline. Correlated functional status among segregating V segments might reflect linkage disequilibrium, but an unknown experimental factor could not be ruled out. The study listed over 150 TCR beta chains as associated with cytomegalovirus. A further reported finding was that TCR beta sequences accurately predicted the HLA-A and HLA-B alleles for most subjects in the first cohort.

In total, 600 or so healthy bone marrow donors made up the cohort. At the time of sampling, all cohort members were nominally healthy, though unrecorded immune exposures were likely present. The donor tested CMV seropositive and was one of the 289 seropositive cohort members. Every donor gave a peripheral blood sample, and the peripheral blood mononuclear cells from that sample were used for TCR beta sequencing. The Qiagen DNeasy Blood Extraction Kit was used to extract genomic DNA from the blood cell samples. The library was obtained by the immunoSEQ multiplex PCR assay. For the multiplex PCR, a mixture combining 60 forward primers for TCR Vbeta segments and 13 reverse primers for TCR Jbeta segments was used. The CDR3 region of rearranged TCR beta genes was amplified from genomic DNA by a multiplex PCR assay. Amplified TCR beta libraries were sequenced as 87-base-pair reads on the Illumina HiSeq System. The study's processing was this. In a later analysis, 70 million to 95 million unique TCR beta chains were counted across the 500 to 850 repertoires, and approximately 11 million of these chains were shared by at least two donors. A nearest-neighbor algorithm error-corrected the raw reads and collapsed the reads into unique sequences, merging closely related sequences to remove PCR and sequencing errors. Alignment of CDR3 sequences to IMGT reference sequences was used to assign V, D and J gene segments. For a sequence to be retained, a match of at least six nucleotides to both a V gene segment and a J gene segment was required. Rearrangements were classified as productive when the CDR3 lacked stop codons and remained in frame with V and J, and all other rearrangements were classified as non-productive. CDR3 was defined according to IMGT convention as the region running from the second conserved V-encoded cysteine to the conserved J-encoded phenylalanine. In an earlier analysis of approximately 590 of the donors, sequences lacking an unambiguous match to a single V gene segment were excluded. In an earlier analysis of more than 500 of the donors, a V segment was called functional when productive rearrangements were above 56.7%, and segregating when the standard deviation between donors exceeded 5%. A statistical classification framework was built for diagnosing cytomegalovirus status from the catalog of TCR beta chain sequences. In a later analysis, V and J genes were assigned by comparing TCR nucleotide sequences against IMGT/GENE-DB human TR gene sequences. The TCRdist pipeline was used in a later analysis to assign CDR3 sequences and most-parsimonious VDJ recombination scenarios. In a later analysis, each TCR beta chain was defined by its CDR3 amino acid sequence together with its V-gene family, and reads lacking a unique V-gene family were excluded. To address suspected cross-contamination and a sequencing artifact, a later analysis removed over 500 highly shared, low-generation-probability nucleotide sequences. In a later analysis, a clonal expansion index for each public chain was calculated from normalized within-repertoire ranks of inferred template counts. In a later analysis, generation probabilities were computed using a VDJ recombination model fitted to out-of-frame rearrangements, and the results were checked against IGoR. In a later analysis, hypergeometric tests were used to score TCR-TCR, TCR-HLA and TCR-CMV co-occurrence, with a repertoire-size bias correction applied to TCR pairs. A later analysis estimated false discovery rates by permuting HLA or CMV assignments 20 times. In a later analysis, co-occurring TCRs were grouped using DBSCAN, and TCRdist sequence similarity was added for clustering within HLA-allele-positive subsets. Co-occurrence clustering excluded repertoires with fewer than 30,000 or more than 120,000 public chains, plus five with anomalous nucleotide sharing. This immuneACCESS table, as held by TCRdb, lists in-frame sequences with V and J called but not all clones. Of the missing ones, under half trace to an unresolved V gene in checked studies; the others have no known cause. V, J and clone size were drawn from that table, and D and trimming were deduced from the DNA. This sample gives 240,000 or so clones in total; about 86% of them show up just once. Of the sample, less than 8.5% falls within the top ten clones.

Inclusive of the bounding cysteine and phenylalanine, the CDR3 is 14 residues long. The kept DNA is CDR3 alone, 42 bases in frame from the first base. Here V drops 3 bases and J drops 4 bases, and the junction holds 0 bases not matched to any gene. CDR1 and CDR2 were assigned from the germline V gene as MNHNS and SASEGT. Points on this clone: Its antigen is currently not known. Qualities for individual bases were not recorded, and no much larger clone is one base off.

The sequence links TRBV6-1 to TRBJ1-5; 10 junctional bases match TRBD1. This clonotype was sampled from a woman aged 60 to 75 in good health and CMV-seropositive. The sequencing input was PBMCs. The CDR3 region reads CASSEGQGNQPQHF. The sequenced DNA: TGTGCCAGCAGTGAGGGACAGGGGAATCAGCCCCAGCATTTT.